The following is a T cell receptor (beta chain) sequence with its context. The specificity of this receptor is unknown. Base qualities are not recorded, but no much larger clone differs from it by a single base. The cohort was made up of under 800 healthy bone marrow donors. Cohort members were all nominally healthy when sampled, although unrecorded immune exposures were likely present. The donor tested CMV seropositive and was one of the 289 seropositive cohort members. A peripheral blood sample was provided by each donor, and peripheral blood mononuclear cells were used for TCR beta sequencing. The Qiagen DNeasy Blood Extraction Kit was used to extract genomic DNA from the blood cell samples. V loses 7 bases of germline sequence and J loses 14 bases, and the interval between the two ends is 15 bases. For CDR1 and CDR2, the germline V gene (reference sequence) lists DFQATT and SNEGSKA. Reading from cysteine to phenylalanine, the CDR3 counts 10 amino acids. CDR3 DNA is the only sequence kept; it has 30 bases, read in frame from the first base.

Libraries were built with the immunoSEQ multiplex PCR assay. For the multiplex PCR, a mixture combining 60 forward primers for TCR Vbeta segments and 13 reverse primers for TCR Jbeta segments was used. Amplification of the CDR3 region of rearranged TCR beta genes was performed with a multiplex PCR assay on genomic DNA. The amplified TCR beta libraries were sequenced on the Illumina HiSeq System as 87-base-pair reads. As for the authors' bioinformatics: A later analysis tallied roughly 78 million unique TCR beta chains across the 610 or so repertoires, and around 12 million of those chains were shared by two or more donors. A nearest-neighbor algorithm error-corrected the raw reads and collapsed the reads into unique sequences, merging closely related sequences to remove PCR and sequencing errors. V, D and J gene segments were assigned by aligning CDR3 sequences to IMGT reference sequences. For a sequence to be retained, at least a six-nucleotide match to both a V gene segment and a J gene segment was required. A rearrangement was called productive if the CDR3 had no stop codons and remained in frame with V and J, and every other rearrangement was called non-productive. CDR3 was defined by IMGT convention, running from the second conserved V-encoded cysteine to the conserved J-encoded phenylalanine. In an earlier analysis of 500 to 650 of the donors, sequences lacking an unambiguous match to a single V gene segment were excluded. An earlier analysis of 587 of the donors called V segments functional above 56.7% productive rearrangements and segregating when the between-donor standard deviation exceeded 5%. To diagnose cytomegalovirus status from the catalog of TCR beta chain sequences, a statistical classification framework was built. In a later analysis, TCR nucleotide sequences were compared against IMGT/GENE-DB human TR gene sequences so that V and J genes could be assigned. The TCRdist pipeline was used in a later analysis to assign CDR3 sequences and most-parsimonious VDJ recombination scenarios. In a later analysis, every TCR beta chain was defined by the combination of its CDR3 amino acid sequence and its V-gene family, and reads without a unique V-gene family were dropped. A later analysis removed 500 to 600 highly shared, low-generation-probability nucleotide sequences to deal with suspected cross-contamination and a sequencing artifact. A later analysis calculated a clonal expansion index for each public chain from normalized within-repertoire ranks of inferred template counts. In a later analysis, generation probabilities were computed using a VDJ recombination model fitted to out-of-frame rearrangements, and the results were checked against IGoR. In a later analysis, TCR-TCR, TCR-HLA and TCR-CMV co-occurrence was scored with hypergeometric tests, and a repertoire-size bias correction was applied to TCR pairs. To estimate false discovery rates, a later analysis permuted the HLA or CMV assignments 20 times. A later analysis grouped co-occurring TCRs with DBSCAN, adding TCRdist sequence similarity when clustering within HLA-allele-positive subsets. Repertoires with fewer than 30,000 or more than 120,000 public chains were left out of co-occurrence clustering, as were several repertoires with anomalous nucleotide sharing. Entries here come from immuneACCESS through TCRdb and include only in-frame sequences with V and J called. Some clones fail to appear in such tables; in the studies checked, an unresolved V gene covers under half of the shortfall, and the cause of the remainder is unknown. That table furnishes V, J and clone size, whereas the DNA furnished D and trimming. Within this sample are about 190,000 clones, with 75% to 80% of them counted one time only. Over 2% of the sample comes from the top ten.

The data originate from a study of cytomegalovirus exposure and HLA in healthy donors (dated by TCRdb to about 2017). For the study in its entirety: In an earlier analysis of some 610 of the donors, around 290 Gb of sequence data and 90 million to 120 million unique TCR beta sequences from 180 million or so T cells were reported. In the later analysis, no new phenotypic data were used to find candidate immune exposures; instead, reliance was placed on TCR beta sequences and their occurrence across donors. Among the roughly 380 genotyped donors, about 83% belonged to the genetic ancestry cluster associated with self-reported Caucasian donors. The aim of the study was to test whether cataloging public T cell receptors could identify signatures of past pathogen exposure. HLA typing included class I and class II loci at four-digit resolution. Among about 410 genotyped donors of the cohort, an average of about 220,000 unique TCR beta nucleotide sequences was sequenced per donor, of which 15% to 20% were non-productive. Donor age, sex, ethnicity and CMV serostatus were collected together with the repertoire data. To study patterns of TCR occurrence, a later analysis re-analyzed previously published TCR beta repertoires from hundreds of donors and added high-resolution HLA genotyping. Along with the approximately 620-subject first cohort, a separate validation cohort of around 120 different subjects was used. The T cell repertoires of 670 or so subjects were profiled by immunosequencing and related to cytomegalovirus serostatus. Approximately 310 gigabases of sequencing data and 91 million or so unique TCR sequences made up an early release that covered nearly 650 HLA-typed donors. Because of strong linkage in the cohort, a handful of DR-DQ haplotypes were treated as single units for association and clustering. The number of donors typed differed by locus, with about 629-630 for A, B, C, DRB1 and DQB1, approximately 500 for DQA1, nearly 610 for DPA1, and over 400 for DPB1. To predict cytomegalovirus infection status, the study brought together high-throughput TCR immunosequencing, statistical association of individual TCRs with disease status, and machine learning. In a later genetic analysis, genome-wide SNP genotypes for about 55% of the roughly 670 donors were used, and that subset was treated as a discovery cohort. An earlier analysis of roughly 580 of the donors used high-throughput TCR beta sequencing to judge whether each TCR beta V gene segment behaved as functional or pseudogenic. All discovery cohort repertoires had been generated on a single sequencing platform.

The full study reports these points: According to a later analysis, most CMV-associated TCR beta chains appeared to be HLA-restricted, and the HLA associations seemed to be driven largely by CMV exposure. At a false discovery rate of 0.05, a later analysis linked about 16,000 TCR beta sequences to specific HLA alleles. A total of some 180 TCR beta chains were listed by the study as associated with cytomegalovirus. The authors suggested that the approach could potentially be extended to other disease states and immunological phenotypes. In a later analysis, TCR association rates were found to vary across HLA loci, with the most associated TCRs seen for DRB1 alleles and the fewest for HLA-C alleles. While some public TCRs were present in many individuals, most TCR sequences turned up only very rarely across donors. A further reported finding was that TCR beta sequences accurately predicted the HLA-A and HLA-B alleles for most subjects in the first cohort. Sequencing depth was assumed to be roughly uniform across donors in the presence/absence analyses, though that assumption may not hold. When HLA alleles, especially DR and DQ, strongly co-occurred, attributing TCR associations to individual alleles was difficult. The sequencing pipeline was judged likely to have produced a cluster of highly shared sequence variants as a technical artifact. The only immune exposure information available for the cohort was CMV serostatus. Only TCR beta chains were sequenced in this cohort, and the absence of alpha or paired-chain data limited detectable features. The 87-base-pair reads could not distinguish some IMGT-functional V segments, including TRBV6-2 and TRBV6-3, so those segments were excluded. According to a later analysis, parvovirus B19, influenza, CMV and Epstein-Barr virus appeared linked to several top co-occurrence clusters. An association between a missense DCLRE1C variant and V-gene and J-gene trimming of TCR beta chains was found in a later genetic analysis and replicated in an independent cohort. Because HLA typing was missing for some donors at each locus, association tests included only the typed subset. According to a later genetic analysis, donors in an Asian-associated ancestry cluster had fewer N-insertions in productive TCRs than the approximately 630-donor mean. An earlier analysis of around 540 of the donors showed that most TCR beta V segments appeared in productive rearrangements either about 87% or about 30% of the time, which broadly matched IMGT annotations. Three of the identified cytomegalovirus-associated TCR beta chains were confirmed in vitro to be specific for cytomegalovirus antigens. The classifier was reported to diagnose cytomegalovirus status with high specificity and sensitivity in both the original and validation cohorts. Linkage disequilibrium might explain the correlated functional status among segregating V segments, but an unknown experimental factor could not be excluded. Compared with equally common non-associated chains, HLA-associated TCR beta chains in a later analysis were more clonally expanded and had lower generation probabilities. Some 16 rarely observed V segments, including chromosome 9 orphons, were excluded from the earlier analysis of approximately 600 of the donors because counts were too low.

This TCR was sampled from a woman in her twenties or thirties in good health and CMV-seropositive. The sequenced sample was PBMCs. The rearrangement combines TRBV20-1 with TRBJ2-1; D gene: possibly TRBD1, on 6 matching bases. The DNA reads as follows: TGCAGTGTCATTCAGGGGTTTGAGTTCTTC. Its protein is CSVIQGFEFF.